This T cell receptor beta chain was sequenced during a study of T cells in Graves' hyperthyroidism and ophthalmopathy (dated by TCRdb to the late 2010s). In the study overall: Peripheral blood samples were taken at the time of initial diagnosis, prior to any treatment. TCR V-J signatures able to tell the groups apart were searched for in a discovery cohort of 90 to 100 patients, of whom over 40 had Graves' ophthalmopathy and 57 had stable Graves' hyperthyroidism. An independent validation cohort of about 20 hyperthyroidism patients and over 15 patients who later progressed to ophthalmopathy tested prospective prediction of ophthalmopathy. The roughly 94 discovery patients were randomly divided into training and test sets at a 7:3 ratio. Thyroid tissue and blood T-cell repertoires from more than five Graves' hyperthyroidism patients were also compared in the study. After blood sampling, hyperthyroidism patients were treated with methimazole at a starting dose of 30 mg daily, and ophthalmopathy patients were treated with high-dose intravenous methylprednisolone. TCR Vbeta CDR3 sequencing of fewer than 150 peripheral blood samples (43 ophthalmopathy, 70 to 85 hyperthyroidism and some 17 progressor patients) is reported in the paper.

A patient counted as having stable Graves' hyperthyroidism if no progression to ophthalmopathy occurred over 18 months of follow-up. The hyperthyroidism patients were between 18 and 65 years old and newly diagnosed, with a disease duration of less than 2 months. Exclusion was applied to patients with uncontrolled infections, other autoimmune diseases, pregnancy or lactation. Diagnoses were based on clinical symptoms, serum thyroxine and TRAb, thyroid ultrasound and orbital computed tomography. PBMCs were separated from 8 to 10 ml of fresh peripheral blood using Ficoll-Paque density gradient centrifugation. Trizol reagent was used to extract total RNA, and RNA quality was then checked on an Agilent 2100 Bioanalyzer. Results and caveats for the whole study, not just this receptor: A model built on a 13 V-J signature distinguished ophthalmopathy from stable hyperthyroidism, reaching 85% to 90% sensitivity and 81.08% specificity in cross-validation and 80%/75% in testing. During validation, the model predicted progression to ophthalmopathy a median of approximately 6 months ahead of onset, with approximately 71% sensitivity and 72% to 85% specificity. No statistical method was used to fix the sample size in advance, and group allocation was not hidden from the investigators. Most expanded thyroid clonotypes (frequency above 0.001) were also detected in blood, a finding suggesting that blood repertoires may reflect thyroid immune responses.

The TCR beta CDR3 regions were amplified from RNA transcripts. A first-round RT-PCR of the TCR CDR3 used the HTBI primer set with the Qiagen OneStep RT-PCR kit. The libraries were constructed in a second round of multiplex PCR and then size-selected and purified. Sequencing of the libraries was done on an Illumina HiSeq2000 using paired-end 100 bp reads. Per the source publication's procedure: SOAPnuke was used to process the raw data, with reads discarded if the reads contained adapters or uncalled bases, had a mean Phred below 15, or lacked an exact constant-primer or identifier match. COPE v1.2.5 was used to merge the high-quality paired reads, and each unique nucleotide sequence was defined as a clonotype. MiTCR v1.1 was used to align clonotypes to the IMGT TRBV, TRBD and TRBJ reference segments. Analysis was restricted to V-J combinations with a frequency above 0.0001, which covered over 98% of repertoires. The TCS score was defined as F50 (clonal expansion) divided by E x V (chaos), with BLOSUM62-based TCRdist calculated between CDR3 peptides within each V-J. Welch's t-statistics and random forest reduced just over 500 V-J features to 13, which were used in a naive Bayes classifier (R e1071). Starting from the raw public reads, TCRdb applied fastp trimming at Q25, assembled clones with MiXCR and retained in-frame beta chains. Entries that share a CDR3 protein sequence are merged under the most common genes and DNA. TCRdb's processing, not the authors', yielded these V and J calls. A total of around 520,000 distinct CDR3 sequences appear in this sample, roughly 14% of them only once. The ten largest clones represent about a sixth of the sample.

This clonotype was recorded many times. Which antigen it targets is not known. Base qualities are not at hand, and no much larger clone is one base apart. The germline V gene (reference sequence) supplies CDR1 SEHNR and CDR2 FQNEAQ. Its CDR3 holds 15 amino acids, cysteine through phenylalanine. Only the CDR3 part of the read is kept: 45 bases, read in frame from the first base. For this chain, trimming is 4 bases at the V end and 5 bases at the J end, and the number of junction bases without a gene match is 10. The sequence was collected from a woman aged 18-30 years with Graves' hyperthyroidism. The V and J genes are TRBV7-9 and TRBJ1-2; 7 middle bases align to TRBD1. The sequencing sample was made of blood. The CDR3 region: CASSSWTGRNYGYTF. The sequenced DNA is TGTGCCAGCAGCTCCTGGACAGGCCGTAATTATGGCTACACCTTC.